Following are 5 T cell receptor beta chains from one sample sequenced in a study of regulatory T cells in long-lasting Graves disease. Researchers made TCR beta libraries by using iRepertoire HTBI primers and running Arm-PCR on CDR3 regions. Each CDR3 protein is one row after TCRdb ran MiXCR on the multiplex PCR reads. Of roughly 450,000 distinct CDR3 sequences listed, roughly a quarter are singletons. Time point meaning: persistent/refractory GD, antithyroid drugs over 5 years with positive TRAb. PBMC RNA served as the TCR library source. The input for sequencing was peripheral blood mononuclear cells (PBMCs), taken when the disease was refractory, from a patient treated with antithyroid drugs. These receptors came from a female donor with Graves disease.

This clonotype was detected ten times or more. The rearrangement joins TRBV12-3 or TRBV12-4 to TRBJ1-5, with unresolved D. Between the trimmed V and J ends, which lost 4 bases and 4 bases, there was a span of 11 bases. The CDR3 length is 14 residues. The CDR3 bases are TGTGCCAGCAGTTCCGGGGTCCTGAATCAGCCCCAGCATTTT. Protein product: CASSSGVLNQPQHF.

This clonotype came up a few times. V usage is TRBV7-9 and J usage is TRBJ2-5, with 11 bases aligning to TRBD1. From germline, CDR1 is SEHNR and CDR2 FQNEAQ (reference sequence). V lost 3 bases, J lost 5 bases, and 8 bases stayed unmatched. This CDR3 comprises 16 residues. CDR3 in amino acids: CASSLLTGTGGETQYF. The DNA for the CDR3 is TGTGCCAGCAGCTTGTTAACCGGGACAGGGGGGGAGACCCAGTACTTC.

The CDR3 sequence: CSGRQGNEKLFF. The DNA of the CDR3 is TGCAGCGGCCGACAGGGAAATGAAAAACTGTTTTTT. The chain is built from TRBV29-1 and TRBJ1-4; 7 bases match TRBD1. The junction had 4 bases not matched to a gene; V was cut back by 7 bases and J by 5 bases. Germline V gives CDR1 SQVTM, CDR2 ANQGSEA. This CDR3 region has 12 residues.

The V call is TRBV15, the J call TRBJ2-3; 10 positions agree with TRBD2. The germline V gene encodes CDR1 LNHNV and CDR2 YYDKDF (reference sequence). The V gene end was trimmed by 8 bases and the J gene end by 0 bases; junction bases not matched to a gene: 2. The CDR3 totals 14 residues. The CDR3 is CATASGSSTDTQYF. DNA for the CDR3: TGTGCCACCGCTAGCGGGAGTAGCACAGATACGCAGTATTTT.

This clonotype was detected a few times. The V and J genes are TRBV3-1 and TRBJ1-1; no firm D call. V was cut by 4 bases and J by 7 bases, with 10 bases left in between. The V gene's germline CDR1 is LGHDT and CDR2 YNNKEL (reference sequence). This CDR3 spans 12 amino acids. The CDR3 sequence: CASSPGANEAFF. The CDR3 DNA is TGTGCCAGCAGCCCGGGAGCCAATGAAGCTTTCTTT.